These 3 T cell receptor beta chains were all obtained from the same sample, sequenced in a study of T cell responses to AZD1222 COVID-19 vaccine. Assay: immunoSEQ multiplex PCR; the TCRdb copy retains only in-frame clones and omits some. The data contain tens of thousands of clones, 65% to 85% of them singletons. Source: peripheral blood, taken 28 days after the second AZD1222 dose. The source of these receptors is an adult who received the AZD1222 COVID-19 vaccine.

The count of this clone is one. CDR3 protein: CSASQVSGSYEQYF. Here the CDR3 DNA reads TGCAGTGCTAGTCAGGTTAGCGGGAGCTACGAGCAGTACTTC. The chain employs TRBV20-1 and TRBJ2-7; TRBD2 aligns across 9 bases. Germline loops: CDR1 DFQATT, CDR2 SNEGSKA (reference sequence). Germline trimming cut 3 bases from V and 3 bases from J; bases unmatched to any gene: 6. This CDR3 comprises 14 residues.

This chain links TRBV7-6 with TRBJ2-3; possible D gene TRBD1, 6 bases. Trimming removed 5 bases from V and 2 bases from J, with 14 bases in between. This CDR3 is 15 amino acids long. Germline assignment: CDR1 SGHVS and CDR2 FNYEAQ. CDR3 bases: TGTGCCAGCAGCCTCACCGGGACAAACACAGATACGCAGTATTTT. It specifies CASSLTGTNTDTQYF.

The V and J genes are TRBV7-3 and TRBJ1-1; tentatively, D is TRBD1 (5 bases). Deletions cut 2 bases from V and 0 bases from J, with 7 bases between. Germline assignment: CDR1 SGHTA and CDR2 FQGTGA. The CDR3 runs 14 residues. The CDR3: CASSLDSMNTEAFF. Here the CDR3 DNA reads TGTGCCAGCAGCTTAGACAGCATGAACACTGAAGCTTTCTTT. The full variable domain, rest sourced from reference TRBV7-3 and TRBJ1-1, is GAGVSQTPSNKVTEKGKYVELRCDPISGHTALYWYRQSLGQGPEFLIYFQGTGAADDSGLPNDRFFAVRPEGSVSTLKIQRTERGDSAVYLCASSLDSMNTEAFFGQGTRLTVV.